This paragraph covers one TCR beta chain sequence. This sample is part of a study of T cells in Graves' hyperthyroidism and ophthalmopathy. Recently diagnosed hyperthyroidism of less than 2 months' duration affected patients aged 18 to 65. Each diagnosis was grounded in clinical symptoms, serum thyroxine and TRAb, thyroid ultrasound, and orbital computed tomography. J gave up 7 bases and V 0 bases, and 9 bases lay outside the gene matches. The CDR3 is 16 residues long. Germline CDR1 and CDR2: SEHNR and FQNEAQ (reference sequence). RNA transcripts yielded amplified TCR beta CDR3 regions. The HTBI primer set drove a first-round RT-PCR of the TCR CDR3. TCRdb reanalysed the multiplex PCR reads using MiXCR and keeps one entry per CDR3 protein. Of almost 600,000 distinct CDR3 sequences listed, about 45% were seen once; the top ten hold around 7.7%.

This receptor was taken from a woman under 30 with Graves' hyperthyroidism. The chain employs TRBV7-9 and TRBJ2-7, with TRBD2 matching over 10 bases. Source material: peripheral blood or thyroid tissue (not recorded which). CDR3 nucleotides: TGTGCCAGCAGCTTAGCGCTAGCGGGAGCTGGCAATGAGCAGTACTTC. Translation: CASSLALAGAGNEQYF. Full variable domain (remainder filled in from reference TRBV7-9 and TRBJ2-7): DTGVSQNPRHKITKRGQNVTFRCDPISEHNRLYWYRQTLGQGPEFLTYFQNEAQLEKSRLLSDRFSAERPKGSFSTLEIQRTEQGDSAMYLCASSLALAGAGNEQYFGPGTRLTVT.